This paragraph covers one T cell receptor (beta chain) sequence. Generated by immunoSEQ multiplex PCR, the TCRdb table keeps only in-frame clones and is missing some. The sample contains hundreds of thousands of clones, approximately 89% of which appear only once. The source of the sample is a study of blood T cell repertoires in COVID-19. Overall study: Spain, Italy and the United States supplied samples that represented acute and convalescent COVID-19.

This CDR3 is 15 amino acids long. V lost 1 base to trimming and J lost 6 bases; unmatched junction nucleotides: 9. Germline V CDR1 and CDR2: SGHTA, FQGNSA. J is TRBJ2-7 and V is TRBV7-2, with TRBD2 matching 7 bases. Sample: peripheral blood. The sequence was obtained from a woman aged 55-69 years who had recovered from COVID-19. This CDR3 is CASSLVAGGTTEQYF. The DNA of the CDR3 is TGTGCCAGCAGCTTAGTAGCCGGGGGGACCACCGAGCAGTACTTC.